The 27 T cell receptor beta chains below come from one sample, sequenced in a study of T cells in Graves' hyperthyroidism and ophthalmopathy. Template material for amplifying TCR beta CDR3 regions consisted of RNA transcripts. Researchers ran a first-round RT-PCR on the TCR CDR3 using the HTBI primer set. TCRdb fed the multiplex PCR reads into MiXCR, producing one record per CDR3 protein. The data contain 550,000 to 600,000 distinct CDR3 sequences, about 45% of them singletons. The sample taken for sequencing was peripheral blood or thyroid tissue (not recorded which). Source of these receptors: an adult woman with Graves' disease, either hyperthyroidism or ophthalmopathy (not recorded which).

This clonotype occurred many times. This chain connects TRBV30 to TRBJ1-2; D is unclear. This CDR3 is built from 10 residues. Germline CDR1 GTSNPN, CDR2 SVGIG (reference sequence). V was shortened by 3 bases and J by 6 bases, with 5 bases between the two germline ends. Written as DNA, the CDR3 is TGTGCCTGGAGACGGAATGGCTACACCTTC. This translates into CAWRRNGYTF.

This sequence joins TRBV20-1 and TRBJ2-5; D may be TRBD2 (6 bases). Germline CDR1 reads DFQATT; CDR2 reads SNEGSKA (reference sequence). V lost 3 bases and J lost 5, with 10 bases in between. CDR3 length: 12 residues. Here the CDR3 reads CSARPGGETQYF. CDR3 DNA: TGCAGTGCTAGGCCCGGGGGTGAGACCCAGTACTTC.

This clonotype was counted only a few times. The rearrangement uses TRBV20-1 and TRBJ1-6; D might be TRBD1 (5 bases). This CDR3 has 15 residues. The germline V and J ends were trimmed by 4 bases and 8 bases, with 18 bases remaining between them. Looked up from germline, CDR1 is DFQATT and CDR2 is SNEGSKA (reference sequence). The DNA for the CDR3 is TGCAGTGCTAACCCGGCGACAGAAGTCTATTCACCCCTCCACTTT. It yields the protein CSANPATEVYSPLHF.

This clonotype was seen a few times. This sequence joins TRBV28 and TRBJ2-7, with a tentative D call TRBD2 (6 bases). V gave up 7 bases and J gave up 7 bases, with 23 bases separating them. CDR3 size: 15 residues. Per the germline V gene, CDR1 is MDHEN and CDR2 is SYDVKM. In nucleotides, the CDR3 is TGTGCCAGCAATCCCCCAGCGGGTCGGCCGGGGGAGCAGTACTTC. It specifies CASNPPAGRPGEQYF.

On this clonotype itself: A much larger clone differs from this one at a single base, so this may be a read error. The chain links TRBV12-3 or TRBV12-4 to TRBJ1-5, with D unresolved. Trimming stripped 5 bases from V and 2 bases from J, with 10 bases between. The length of the CDR3 is 14 residues. The CDR3 region is CASSAGQRNQPQHF. CDR3 bases: TGTGCCAGCAGTGCCGGGCAGCGCAATCAGCCCCAGCATTTT.

The table lists this clonotype with many counts. The chain employs TRBV7-9 and TRBJ1-1, with D unresolved. The germline V gene has CDR1 SEHNR and CDR2 FQNEAQ (reference sequence). With 8 bases removed from V and 4 bases from J, the gap between germline ends came to 14 bases. The CDR3 covers 13 residues. This chain's CDR3 is CASFGPAGTEAFF. The CDR3 DNA sequence: TGTGCCAGCTTCGGCCCGGCGGGCACTGAAGCTTTCTTT.

This clonotype was observed at least ten times. This rearrangement joins TRBV7-9 to TRBJ2-2; 11 bases are shared with TRBD2. Germline trimming cut 3 bases from V and 2 bases from J; bases unmatched to any gene: 8. This CDR3 has 18 amino acids. CDR1 SEHNR and CDR2 FQNEAQ come from the germline V gene (reference sequence). This CDR3 reads CASSFKVGLADNTGELFF. DNA for the CDR3: TGTGCCAGCAGCTTCAAAGTGGGACTAGCGGATAACACCGGGGAGCTGTTTTTT.

This clonotype was counted at least ten times. In this CDR3 the conserved last residue, phenylalanine or tryptophan, is missing, so a read error is likely. The DNA is omitted, as the CDR3 cannot be located on it reliably, and the CDR3 follows TCRdb's listing. The gene calls are TRBV5-8 and TRBJ1-1; TRBD1, the D gene given by the table, was not confirmed from the DNA. The CDR3 is 9 amino acids in total, end residues counted. In germline, CDR1 is SGHTS, CDR2 YDEGEE. CDR3 amino acids: CASTLDWGR.

The V gene is TRBV10-3, the J gene TRBJ2-5; D not certain. There are 15 residues in the CDR3. Looked up from germline, CDR1 is ENHRY and CDR2 is SYGVKD. Trimming shortened V by 2 bases and J by 5 bases, and 15 bases separated the two germline ends. CDR3 coding DNA: TGTGCCATCAGTGAGAATCGAGCAATCGGGGAGACCCAGTACTTC. As protein: CAISENRAIGETQYF.

The count of this clonotype is one. The V call is TRBV10-3, the J call TRBJ2-1; 12 bases match TRBD2. Losses at the gene ends were 0 bases for V and 4 bases for J; bases not matched to a gene: 7. The CDR3 is made up of 18 amino acids. Per germline, CDR1 ENHRY and CDR2 SYGVKD. The CDR3 bases are TGTGCCATCAGTGAGTCGCGCGGGACTAGCGGGCAATACAATGAGCAGTTCTTC. It is translated as CAISESRGTSGQYNEQFF.

V usage is TRBV29-1 and J usage is TRBJ1-1, with D tentatively TRBD1 (5 bases). Between the trimmed V and J ends, which lost 7 bases and 4 bases, there was a span of 10 bases. This CDR3 comprises 11 residues. The V gene's germline CDR1 is SQVTM and CDR2 ANQGSEA. CDR3 sequence: CSGGRVTEAFF. Here the CDR3 DNA reads TGCAGCGGGGGGAGGGTCACTGAAGCTTTCTTT. Together with reference TRBV29-1 and TRBJ1-1, the CDR3 gives the full variable domain: SAVISQKPSRDICQRGTSLTIQCQVDSQVTMMFWYRQQPGQSLTLIATANQGSEATYESGFVIDKFPISRPNLTFSTLTVSNMSPEDSSIYLCSGGRVTEAFFGQGTRLTVV.

This clonotype was seen many times. The chain has TRBV29-1 and TRBJ2-2; tentatively, D is TRBD2 (5 bases). In germline, CDR1 is SQVTM, CDR2 ANQGSEA. Trimming stripped 4 bases from V and 3 bases from J, with 15 bases between. The CDR3 is 15 amino acids. The CDR3 loop reads CSVGWESWDTGELFF. DNA for the CDR3: TGCAGCGTTGGGTGGGAGAGCTGGGACACCGGGGAGCTGTTTTTT.

This clonotype has at least ten counts. The rearrangement links TRBV11-2 to TRBJ1-4, with D hard to call. Germline V gene lookup returns CDR1 SGHAT and CDR2 FQNNGV. The CDR3 loop spans 14 amino acids. The V gene lost 1 base and the J gene lost 7 bases, with 10 bases spanning the gap. This CDR3 reads CASSLGPTLEKLFF. CDR3 sequence (DNA): TGTGCCAGCAGCTTAGGCCCGACACTTGAAAAACTGTTTTTT.

The chain recombines TRBV10-3 with TRBJ2-2; tentatively, D is TRBD2 (6 bases). CDR1 and CDR2 (germline): ENHRY, SYGVKD. V shed 3 bases and J shed 9 bases, with 11 bases lying between them. The CDR3 is 13 amino acids. The DNA of the CDR3 is TGTGCCATCAGTGAATCTGCGGGAAGGGAGCTGTTTTTT. This gives the protein CAISESAGRELFF.

This clonotype appeared many times. One end of the junction fails to match germline, which may point to a read error. The chain employs TRBV7-7 and TRBJ2-5; the match to TRBD2 covers 12 bases. CDR3 length: 15 residues. Germline V gives CDR1 SSHAT, CDR2 FNYEAQ (reference sequence). This CDR3 reads CASSRTSGRTETQYF. The CDR3 DNA reads as TGTGCTAGCAGCCGTACTAGCGGGAGGACAGAGACCCAGTACTTC. Full variable domain (rest looked up from reference TRBV7-7 and TRBJ2-5): GAGVSQSPRYKVTKRGQDVTLRCDPISSHATLYWYQQALGQGPEFLTYFNYEAQPDKSGLPSDRFSAERPEGSISTLTIQRTEQRDSAMYRCASSRTSGRTETQYFGPGTRLLVL.

The V call is TRBV11-1, the J call TRBJ2-7, with 8 nucleotides matching TRBD1. This CDR3 region has 16 residues. With V trimmed by 0 bases and J by 5 bases, 9 bases remained unmatched. The germline CDR1 and CDR2 sequences are SGHAT and FQDESV (reference sequence). The CDR3 DNA reads as TGTGCCAGCAGCTTAGCGGGGAGACAGGGGTTCGACGAGCAGTACTTC. The encoded protein is CASSLAGRQGFDEQYF.

Comment on this clonotype: A read error is possible here, since a much larger clone lies one base away. V gene TRBV10-3 combines with J gene TRBJ2-5; D is perhaps TRBD2 (5 bases). This CDR3 is built from 12 residues. V was shortened by 3 bases and J by 6 bases, with 8 bases between the two germline ends. Germline V CDR1 and CDR2: ENHRY, SYGVKD. This CDR3 is CAISDGKQTQYF. The CDR3, as DNA: TGTGCCATCAGTGACGGGAAACAGACCCAGTACTTC.

The V call is TRBV7-2, the J call TRBJ1-3; D uncertain. V shed 7 bases and J shed 4 bases, with 14 bases lying between them. Germline CDR1 SGHTA, CDR2 FQGNSA. CDR3 length equals 14 residues. In DNA form, the CDR3 reads TGTGCCAGCAAGTTTGGCAGGTCGGGAAACACCATATATTTT. This gives the protein CASKFGRSGNTIYF. The full variable domain, completed using reference TRBV7-2 and TRBJ1-3, is GAGVSQSPSNKVTEKGKDVELRCDPISGHTALYWYRQSLGQGLEFLIYFQGNSAPDKSGLPSDRFSAERTGGSVSTLTIQRTQQEDSAVYLCASKFGRSGNTIYFGEGSWLTVV.

This clonotype showed up just once. The J gene is TRBJ2-7, the V gene TRBV6-1; D remains ambiguous. The CDR3 has 13 residues. The germline V gene encodes CDR1 MNHNS and CDR2 SASEGT. The V and J ends lost 6 bases and 2 bases respectively, with 11 bases between them. The CDR3 sequence is CASSSNTAYEQYF. CDR3 DNA: TGTGCCAGCAGCTCAAATACTGCCTACGAGCAGTACTTC.

For this clonotype: The junction departs from the called germline gene at one end, perhaps through a read error. The chain links TRBV6-5 to TRBJ2-5, with TRBD2 matching over 11 bases. The V gene's germline CDR1 is MNHEY and CDR2 SVGAGI. The CDR3 is 19 amino acids. The CDR3 sequence: CASRYPLAGGIAHQETQYF. The CDR3, as DNA: TGTGCCAGCCGTTACCCCCTAGCGGGAGGCATTGCCCATCAAGAGACCCAGTACTTC.

The V and J genes are TRBV18 and TRBJ1-2, with no clear D. The CDR3 loop spans 14 amino acids. Germline values: CDR1 KGHSH, CDR2 LQKENI. V dropped 1 base and J dropped 8 bases, with 14 bases sitting between them. The chain's CDR3 is CASSPRRESRGYTF. As DNA, the CDR3 is TGTGCCAGCTCACCACGGAGGGAGTCGCGAGGCTACACCTTC.

The chain couples TRBV5-4 to TRBJ1-5, with D unresolved. This CDR3 is built from 17 residues. V lost 2 bases and J lost 4, with 19 bases in between. Germline V gene lookup returns CDR1 SGHNT and CDR2 YYREEE (reference sequence). In nucleotides, the CDR3 is TGTGCCAGCAGCTTAGGGAGTTCTCGGACTGCTAATCAGCCCCAGCATTTT. This translates into CASSLGSSRTANQPQHF.

J is TRBJ1-2 and V is TRBV6-5; tentative D call: TRBD1 (6 bases). CDR3 length equals 12 residues. V was shortened by 8 bases and J by 6 bases, with 13 bases between the two germline ends. Germline V CDR1 and CDR2: MNHEY, SVGAGI. CDR3 in DNA: TGTGCCAGCGGGGTGAGGGGGGATGGCTACACCTTC. Translated: CASGVRGDGYTF.

This clonotype appeared many times. The chain uses TRBV11-2 and TRBJ1-2; possible D gene TRBD1, 6 bases. The V end was cut by 5 bases, the J end by 5 bases, with 12 bases between. Germline-derived CDR1 and CDR2 are SGHAT and FQNNGV. The CDR3 covers 13 residues. CDR3 in DNA: TGTGCCAGCAGCCTCGGACAGATTTATGGCTACACCTTC. It specifies CASSLGQIYGYTF. The variable domain in full, with the rest retrieved from reference TRBV11-2 and TRBJ1-2, is EAGVAQSPRYKIIEKRQSVAFWCNPISGHATLYWYQQILGQGPKLLIQFQNNGVVDDSQLPKDRFSAERLKGVDSTLKIQPAKLEDSAVYLCASSLGQIYGYTFGSGTRLTVV.

The chain is built from TRBV29-1 and TRBJ1-1, with D uncertain. CDR1 SQVTM and CDR2 ANQGSEA come from the germline V gene. The CDR3 has 13 residues. V was shortened by 6 bases and J by 8 bases, with 19 bases between the two germline ends. This CDR3 reads CSVYEIDKREAFF. DNA of the CDR3: TGCAGCGTCTATGAGATAGACAAGCGGGAAGCTTTCTTT.

The rearrangement uses TRBV29-1 and TRBJ1-1, with D perhaps TRBD1 (5 bases). Germline CDR1 and CDR2: SQVTM and ANQGSEA. V dropped 7 bases and J dropped 14 bases, with 23 bases sitting between them. This CDR3 has 12 residues. CDR3 nucleotide sequence: TGCAGCGCCAATATGGGGGAGGGAACTTTCTTCTTT. This gives the protein CSANMGEGTFFF. Together with reference TRBV29-1 and TRBJ1-1, the CDR3 gives the full variable domain: SAVISQKPSRDICQRGTSLTIQCQVDSQVTMMFWYRQQPGQSLTLIATANQGSEATYESGFVIDKFPISRPNLTFSTLTVSNMSPEDSSIYLCSANMGEGTFFFGQGTRLTVV.

V is TRBV7-9 and J is TRBJ1-4; tentatively, D is TRBD1 (5 bases). V shed 6 bases and J shed 7 bases, with 24 bases lying between them. Per the germline V gene, CDR1 is SEHNR and CDR2 is FQNEAQ (reference sequence). This CDR3 region has 17 residues. CDR3: CASSPDSRGSTGEKLFF. The CDR3 nucleotides read TGTGCCAGCAGTCCTGACAGTCGAGGATCAACGGGTGAAAAACTGTTTTTT.